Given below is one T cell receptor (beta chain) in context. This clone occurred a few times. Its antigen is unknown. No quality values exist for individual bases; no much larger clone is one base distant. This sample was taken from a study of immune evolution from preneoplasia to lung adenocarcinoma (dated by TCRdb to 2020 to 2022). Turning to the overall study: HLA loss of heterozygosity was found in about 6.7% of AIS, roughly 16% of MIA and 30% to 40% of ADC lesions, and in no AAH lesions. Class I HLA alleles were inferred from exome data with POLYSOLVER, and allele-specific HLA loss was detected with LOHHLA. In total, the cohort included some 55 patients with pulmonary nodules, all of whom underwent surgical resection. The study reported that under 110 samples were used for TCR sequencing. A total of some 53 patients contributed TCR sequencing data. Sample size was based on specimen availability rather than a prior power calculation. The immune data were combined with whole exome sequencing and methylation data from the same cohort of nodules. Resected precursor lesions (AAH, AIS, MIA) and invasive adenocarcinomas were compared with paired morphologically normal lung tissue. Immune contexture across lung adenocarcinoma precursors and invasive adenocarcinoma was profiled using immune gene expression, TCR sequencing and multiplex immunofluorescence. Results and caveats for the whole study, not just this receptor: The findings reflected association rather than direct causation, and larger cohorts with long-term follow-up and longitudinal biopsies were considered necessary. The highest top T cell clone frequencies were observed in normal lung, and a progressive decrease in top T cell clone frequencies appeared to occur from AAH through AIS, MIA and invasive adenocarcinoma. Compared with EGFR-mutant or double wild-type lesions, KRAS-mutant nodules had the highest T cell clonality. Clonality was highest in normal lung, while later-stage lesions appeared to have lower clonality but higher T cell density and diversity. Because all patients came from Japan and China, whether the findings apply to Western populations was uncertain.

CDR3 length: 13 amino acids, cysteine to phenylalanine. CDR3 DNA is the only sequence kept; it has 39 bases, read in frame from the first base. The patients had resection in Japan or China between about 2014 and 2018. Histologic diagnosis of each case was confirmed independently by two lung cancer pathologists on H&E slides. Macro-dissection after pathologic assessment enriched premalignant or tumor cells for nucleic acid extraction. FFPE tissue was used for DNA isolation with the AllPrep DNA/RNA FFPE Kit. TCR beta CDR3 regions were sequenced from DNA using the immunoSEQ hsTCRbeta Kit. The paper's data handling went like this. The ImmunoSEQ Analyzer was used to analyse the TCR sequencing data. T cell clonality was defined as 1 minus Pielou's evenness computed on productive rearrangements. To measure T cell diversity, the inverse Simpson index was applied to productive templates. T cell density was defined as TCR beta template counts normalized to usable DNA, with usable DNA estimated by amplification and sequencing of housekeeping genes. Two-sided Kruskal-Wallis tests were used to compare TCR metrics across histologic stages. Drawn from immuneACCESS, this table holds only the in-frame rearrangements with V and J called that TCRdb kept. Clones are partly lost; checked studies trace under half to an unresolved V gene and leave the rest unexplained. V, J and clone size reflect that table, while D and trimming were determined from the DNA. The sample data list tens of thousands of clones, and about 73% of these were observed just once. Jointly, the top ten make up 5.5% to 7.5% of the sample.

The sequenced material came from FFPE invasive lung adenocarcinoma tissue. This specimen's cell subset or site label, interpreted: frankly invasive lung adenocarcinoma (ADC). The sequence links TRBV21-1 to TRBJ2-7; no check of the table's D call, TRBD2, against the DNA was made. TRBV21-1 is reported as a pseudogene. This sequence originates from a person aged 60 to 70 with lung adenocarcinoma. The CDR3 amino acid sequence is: CASSQFGDYEQYF. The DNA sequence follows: TGTGCCAGCAGCCAATTCGGGGACTACGAGCAGTACTTC.